Presented here are 13 T cell receptor beta chains from one specimen sequenced in a study of CD8 T cells in ankylosing spondylitis. Broader study findings: What seemed typical of ankylosing spondylitis blood was a TCR beta motif built from 7 or 8 highly homologous variants.

Using its own MiXCR run on the 5' RACE reads, TCRdb lists one record per CDR3 protein. The data show about 340,000 distinct CDR3 sequences, with 8% seen just once and just over 14% held by the top ten. These receptors are not linked to any known antigen. The sequenced material came from blood, either unsorted or a sorted T cell fraction (not recorded which). The origin of the receptors is a male donor with ankylosing spondylitis.

The chain links TRBV5-1 to TRBJ2-3; 8 bases line up with TRBD2. Germline-derived CDR1 and CDR2 are SGHRS and YFSETQ. The CDR3 has 14 residues. With V trimmed by 0 bases and J by 7 bases, 4 bases remained unmatched. CDR3 amino acids: CASSLEGLGYTQYF. The CDR3 DNA is TGCGCCAGCAGCTTGGAGGGACTAGGGTATACGCAGTATTTT.

This clonotype was recorded a few times. In nucleotides, the CDR3 is TGTGCCAGCAGCCAACCCGGGACAGGGGGTATGTGGGAGCAGTACTTC. It is translated as CASSQPGTGGMWEQYF. The rearrangement uses TRBV4-2 and TRBJ2-7; 11 nucleotides align to TRBD1. The CDR3 consists of 16 residues. V gave up 2 bases and J gave up 7 bases; unmatched junction bases: 10. Germline V CDR1 and CDR2: LGHNA, YNFKEQ.

The genes are TRBV11-2 and TRBJ2-1; 9 nucleotides align to TRBD2. The CDR3 length is 18 residues. Germline V gene sequence: CDR1 SGHAT, CDR2 FQNNGV. After removal of 3 bases from V and 4 bases from J, the junction contained 13 bases not matched to a gene. This CDR3 is CASSFRPGGAGGYNEQFF. The CDR3 nucleotides are TGTGCCAGCAGCTTTCGGCCCGGTGGGGCGGGAGGGTACAATGAGCAGTTCTTC. The variable domain in full, completed from reference TRBV11-2 and TRBJ2-1, reads EAGVAQSPRYKIIEKRQSVAFWCNPISGHATLYWYQQILGQGPKLLIQFQNNGVVDDSQLPKDRFSAERLKGVDSTLKIQPAKLEDSAVYLCASSFRPGGAGGYNEQFFGPGTRLTVL.

This clonotype was observed a handful of times. The chain combines TRBV7-2 with TRBJ1-1, with D unclear. This CDR3 has 15 amino acids. Germline values: CDR1 SGHTA, CDR2 FQGNSA. V dropped 1 base and J dropped 1 base, with 10 bases sitting between them. CDR3 DNA: TGTGCCAGCAGCTTAGTACGGACGGAGAACACTGAAGCTTTCTTT. Amino acids: CASSLVRTENTEAFF.

This clonotype was detected a few times. This sequence joins TRBV7-2 and TRBJ2-7; 7 bases map to TRBD2. Looked up from germline, CDR1 is SGHTA and CDR2 is FQGNSA. After removal of 8 bases from V and 7 bases from J, the junction contained 14 bases not matched to a gene. This CDR3 has 14 residues. CDR3 loop: CASSPSGAMGEQYF. The CDR3 DNA reads TGTGCCAGCTCCCCCAGCGGGGCGATGGGGGAGCAGTACTTC.

The V call is TRBV2, the J call TRBJ2-3, with 14 positions matching TRBD2. The germline CDR1 and CDR2 sequences are SNHLY and FYNNEI. The V and J ends lost 6 bases and 3 bases, in that order; junction bases with no gene match: 5. This CDR3 region has 16 residues. Here the CDR3 DNA reads TGTGCCAGCAGGGGGACTAGCGGGAGTGTTACAGATACGCAGTATTTT. Protein product: CASRGTSGSVTDTQYF.

The V call is TRBV27, the J call TRBJ1-2, with TRBD1 matching over 7 bases. There are 15 residues in the CDR3. V lost 5 bases, J lost 0 bases, and 6 bases stayed unmatched. In germline, CDR1 is MNHEY, CDR2 SMNVEV (reference sequence). For the CDR3, the DNA is TGTGCCAGCAGTGTCGGGACAGCCGCTAACTATGGCTACACCTTC. As protein: CASSVGTAANYGYTF.

This clonotype was seen only a few times. As DNA, the CDR3 is TGTGCCAGCGGGACCGGGACTAGCGGGAGGGTTGATACGCAGTATTTT. Its translation is CASGTGTSGRVDTQYF. The chain links TRBV9 to TRBJ2-3; 16 nucleotides line up with TRBD2. The trim removed 7 bases at V and 6 bases at J, leaving 8 bases unmatched. Germline-derived CDR1 and CDR2 are SGDLS and YYNGEE. The CDR3 loop spans 16 amino acids.

The chain employs TRBV27 and TRBJ2-1; D may be TRBD2 (6 bases). V was clipped by 4 bases and J by 4 bases, with 23 bases between them. The CDR3 runs 18 residues. Germline CDR1 MNHEY, CDR2 SMNVEV (reference sequence). CDR3 sequence: CASSSQFRAYGGYNEQFF. The CDR3 coding sequence is TGTGCCAGCAGTTCCCAGTTCCGGGCCTATGGGGGGTACAATGAGCAGTTCTTC.

J is TRBJ1-1 and V is TRBV7-9; unclear D gene. Trimming left V 1 base short and J 8 bases short, with 17 bases between. The V gene's germline CDR1 is SEHNR and CDR2 FQNEAQ (reference sequence). The CDR3 runs to 15 residues. CDR3 nucleotide sequence: TGTGCCAGCAGCTTAGTCCCCGTGGACGGGAAGGAAGCTTTCTTT. This sequence encodes CASSLVPVDGKEAFF. Variable domain in full (rest from reference TRBV7-9 and TRBJ1-1): DTGVSQNPRHKITKRGQNVTFRCDPISEHNRLYWYRQTLGQGPEFLTYFQNEAQLEKSRLLSDRFSAERPKGSFSTLEIQRTEQGDSAMYLCASSLVPVDGKEAFFGQGTRLTVV.

The gene calls are TRBV20-1 and TRBJ2-1; 11 nucleotides align to TRBD2. Trimming took 6 bases from V and 10 from J; bases not matched to a gene: 14. Germline V lookup: CDR1 DFQATT, CDR2 SNEGSKA (reference sequence). The CDR3 spans 15 residues. CDR3 sequence reads: CSAPVAGGPFGEQFF. The CDR3 DNA follows: TGCAGTGCCCCGGTAGCGGGAGGGCCCTTTGGGGAGCAGTTCTTC.

The chain couples TRBV7-2 to TRBJ1-6, with D possibly being TRBD1 (5 bases). CDR3 size: 15 residues. Trimming removed 4 bases at V and 8 bases at J, with 15 bases between. CDR1 is SGHTA, CDR2 FQGNSA, per germline. Here the CDR3 DNA reads TGTGCCAGCAGCTCGCGTGTCAGGGTAGATTCACCCCTCCACTTT. Translation gives CASSSRVRVDSPLHF.

This clonotype was seen more than once but under ten times. The V call is TRBV19, the J call TRBJ2-6; D not certain. V was trimmed by 4 bases and J by 0 bases, leaving 4 bases between them. Germline V gene sequence: CDR1 LNHDA, CDR2 SQIVND (reference sequence). This CDR3 has 14 residues. CDR3 DNA: TGTGCCAGTAGTACGGACTCTGGGGCCAACGTCCTGACTTTC. Protein product: CASSTDSGANVLTF.